This passage covers 30 T cell receptor beta chains from one sample sequenced in a study of blood T cell repertoires in COVID-19. Data came from immunoSEQ multiplex PCR; TCRdb stores just in-frame clones and leaves some out. The table includes roughly 39,000 clones, roughly 94% detected once. The sample comprised peripheral blood. These receptors all stem from a human donor with active COVID-19. The donor label of this sample is uncertain.

This clone occurred once. The chain uses TRBV4-1 and TRBJ2-2; D not resolved. Germline CDR1 is MGHRA and CDR2 is YSYEKL. Trimming took 1 base from V and 0 from J, leaving 6 bases between them. This CDR3 spans 15 amino acids. CDR3 bases: TGCGCCAGCAGCCAAGGAGTCACGAACACCGGGGAGCTGTTTTTT. Translating gives CASSQGVTNTGELFF.

V and J are TRBV5-1 and TRBJ1-2; TRBD1 matches at 7 bases. Germline loops: CDR1 SGHRS, CDR2 YFSETQ. J was trimmed by 6 bases and V by 0 bases; bases with no gene match: 11. The CDR3 spans 16 residues. This chain's CDR3 is CASSLGDDRAGDGYTF. In nucleotides, the CDR3 is TGCGCCAGCAGCTTGGGGGACGACAGGGCAGGGGATGGCTACACCTTC.

V gene TRBV6-2 or TRBV6-3 combines with J gene TRBJ2-7, with D possibly TRBD2 on 6 matching bases. CDR1 and CDR2 from the germline V gene are MNHEY and SVGEGT. The CDR3 is 14 amino acids. The V end lost 2 bases, the J end lost 1 base, and 9 bases lay between the germline ends. The CDR3 protein is CASSYKAGSYEQYF. CDR3 coding DNA: TGTGCCAGCAGTTACAAGGCGGGGTCCTACGAGCAGTACTTC.

The CDR3 nucleotides are TGCGCCAGCAGCTTGTGGGCTAGCGGGAGCAATGAGCAGTTCTTC. Its translation: CASSLWASGSNEQFF. The rearrangement joins TRBV5-1 to TRBJ2-1, with 10 bases matching TRBD2. With 1 base clipped from V and 6 bases from J, the junction kept 4 bases outside the gene matches. CDR3 length: 15 residues. Per the germline V gene, CDR1 is SGHRS and CDR2 is YFSETQ.

V is TRBV2 and J is TRBJ2-7; D gene ambiguous. V shed 4 bases and J shed 0 bases, with 7 bases lying between them. This CDR3 has 13 residues. Germline V gene lookup returns CDR1 SNHLY and CDR2 FYNNEI. In DNA form, the CDR3 reads TGTGCCAGCAGTGCTAATCCCTCCTACGAGCAGTACTTC. It specifies CASSANPSYEQYF.

The genes are TRBV7-6 and TRBJ2-7; 11 positions agree with TRBD2. This CDR3 comprises 15 residues. Unmatched junction bases numbered 5, after V lost 5 bases and J lost 2 bases. Germline loops: CDR1 SGHVS, CDR2 FNYEAQ. CDR3 in DNA: TGTGCCAGCAGCCGCGAGGGACTAGCGGCCTACGAGCAGTACTTC. It codes for CASSREGLAAYEQYF.

V and J are TRBV18 and TRBJ1-5; TRBD1 aligns across 8 bases. After removal of 3 bases from V and 4 bases from J, the junction contained 2 bases not matched to a gene. CDR1 is KGHSH, CDR2 LQKENI, per germline. There are 14 residues in the CDR3. CDR3 coding DNA: TGTGCCAGCTCACCTACAGGGGGGAATCAGCCCCAGCATTTT. Its protein product is CASSPTGGNQPQHF.

The J gene is TRBJ2-7, the V gene TRBV11-3; 7 bases fit TRBD1. There are 14 residues in the CDR3. After removal of 4 bases from V and 4 bases from J, the junction contained 7 bases not matched to a gene. The germline V gene has CDR1 SGHNT and CDR2 YENEEA. The CDR3 DNA reads as TGTGCCAGCAGCTCGCCCGACAGGGAGTACGAGCAGTACTTC. This codes for CASSSPDREYEQYF.

This chain connects TRBV20-1 to TRBJ2-1, with a tentative D call TRBD2 (6 bases). The germline CDR1 and CDR2 sequences are DFQATT and SNEGSKA (reference sequence). V lost 3 bases and J 12 bases, leaving 12 bases between the germline ends. The length of the CDR3 is 11 residues. The CDR3 here is CSASGGIGQFF. CDR3 nucleotide sequence: TGCAGTGCTAGCGGCGGGATTGGGCAGTTCTTC.

This clone was detected a few times. V gene TRBV27 combines with J gene TRBJ1-2; D unresolved. The germline V gene encodes CDR1 MNHEY and CDR2 SMNVEV (reference sequence). Trimming pared 3 bases from V and 9 bases from J, leaving 11 bases between. The CDR3 has 12 amino acids. The CDR3 nucleotides are TGTGCCAGCAGTTTCAGGTTTTTAAGCTACACCTTC. Translated: CASSFRFLSYTF.

This chain uses TRBV4-1 with TRBJ2-1, with D unresolved. V lost 2 bases and J lost 0, with 8 bases in between. There are 15 residues in the CDR3. Germline lookup yields CDR1 MGHRA and CDR2 YSYEKL. DNA for the CDR3: TGCGCCAGCAGCCAACAACAAAACTCCTACAATGAGCAGTTCTTC. Translating it yields CASSQQQNSYNEQFF.

The chain employs TRBV28 and TRBJ2-7; D call uncertain. CDR3 length equals 14 residues. Trimming shortened V by 7 bases and J by 3 bases, and 16 bases separated the two germline ends. From germline, CDR1 is MDHEN and CDR2 SYDVKM. This CDR3 is CASTPLQPVYEQYF. The DNA for the CDR3 is TGTGCCAGCACTCCGTTACAGCCAGTCTACGAGCAGTACTTC.

The chain is built from TRBV4-3 and TRBJ1-6, with D maybe TRBD1 (5 bases). Germline V gene data show CDR1 as LGHNA and CDR2 as YSLEER. Trimming pared 0 bases from V and 12 bases from J, leaving 12 bases between. This CDR3 is built from 14 residues. CDR3 bases: TGCGCCAGCAGCCAAGATCGCGTCGGGGGACCCCTCCACTTT. Translating it yields CASSQDRVGGPLHF.

The CDR3 DNA sequence: TGTGCCAGCAGCCCCCCGGGGACTAGCGCACCCTACGAGCAGTACTTC. Translated: CASSPPGTSAPYEQYF. The rearrangement joins TRBV5-4 to TRBJ2-7; the match to TRBD2 covers 10 bases. The CDR3 covers 16 residues. Trimming took 4 bases from V and 2 from J; bases not matched to a gene: 9. Germline V gene lookup returns CDR1 SGHNT and CDR2 YYREEE (reference sequence).

The chain links TRBV9 to TRBJ2-1; D ambiguous. The CDR3 is made up of 16 amino acids. Germline CDR1 SGDLS, CDR2 YYNGEE. With 4 bases removed from V and 0 bases from J, the gap between germline ends came to 14 bases. CDR3 nucleotides: TGTGCCAGCAGCTCGTTTTGGCGGAGCTCCTACAATGAGCAGTTCTTC. Translating gives CASSSFWRSSYNEQFF. Variable domain in full (rest from reference TRBV9 and TRBJ2-1): DSGVTQTPKHLITATGQRVTLRCSPRSGDLSVYWYQQSLDQGLQFLIQYYNGEERAKGNILERFSAQQFPDLHSELNLSSLELGDSALYFCASSSFWRSSYNEQFFGPGTRLTVL.

The genes are TRBV5-1 and TRBJ2-1, with a possible D match to TRBD1 (5 bases). CDR3 size: 12 residues. Germline lookup yields CDR1 SGHRS and CDR2 YFSETQ. The V end was cut by 0 bases, the J end by 13 bases, with 11 bases between. The CDR3 DNA is TGCGCCAGCAGCTTGGATGACAGATCCCAGTTCTTC. The encoded protein is CASSLDDRSQFF.

The rearrangement uses TRBV19 and TRBJ2-2; a possible D gene is TRBD2 (7 bases). This CDR3 contains 15 residues. The germline CDR1 and CDR2 sequences are LNHDA and SQIVND (reference sequence). V lost 3 bases, J lost 5 bases, and 13 bases lay in between. CDR3 in DNA: TGTGCCAGTAGTATGGGAGGGGGATGGACCGGGGAGCTGTTTTTT. Translating it yields CASSMGGGWTGELFF.

The chain links TRBV5-8 to TRBJ2-5, with D hard to call. V was pared by 0 bases and J by 5 bases, with 11 bases between. Germline V CDR1 and CDR2: SGHTS, YDEGEE. CDR3 length equals 14 residues. The DNA for the CDR3 is TGTGCCAGCAGCTTGGCCCCGGTGCGGGAGACCCAGTACTTC. It is translated as CASSLAPVRETQYF.

The chain is built from TRBV3-1 (or the pseudogene TRBV3-2) and TRBJ2-3; TRBD2 is a possible D gene (5 bases). CDR1 LGHDT and CDR2 YNNKEL come from the germline V gene (reference sequence). The CDR3 spans 13 residues. The V end was cut by 3 bases, the J end by 5 bases, with 9 bases between. The CDR3, as DNA: TGTGCCAGCAGCCAGTGGGAGAAAGATACGCAGTATTTT. This gives the protein CASSQWEKDTQYF.

The rearrangement uses TRBV6-4 and TRBJ2-6, with unresolved D. From germline, CDR1 is MRHNA and CDR2 SNTAGT. This CDR3 has 14 amino acids. V gave up 3 bases and J gave up 0 bases, with 3 bases separating them. The CDR3 bases are TGTGCCAGCAGTGAGTACTCTGGGGCCAACGTCCTGACTTTC. It specifies CASSEYSGANVLTF.

The V gene is TRBV4-1, the J gene TRBJ1-1; D remains unclear. The CDR3 consists of 15 residues. The germline CDR1 and CDR2 sequences are MGHRA and YSYEKL. Trimming removed 0 bases from V and 0 bases from J, with 8 bases in between. CDR3 DNA: TGCGCCAGCAGCCAAGAGCTGCCGGTGAACACTGAAGCTTTCTTT. The encoded protein is CASSQELPVNTEAFF.

V usage is TRBV28 and J usage is TRBJ2-1; 9 bases match TRBD2. With V trimmed by 3 bases and J by 7 bases, 4 bases remained unmatched. Looked up from germline, CDR1 is MDHEN and CDR2 is SYDVKM. The CDR3 runs to 14 residues. CDR3 nucleotide sequence: TGTGCCAGCAGTTTGCTAGCGGGGTCTAATGAGCAGTTCTTC. Protein sequence: CASSLLAGSNEQFF.

CDR3 DNA: TGCGCCAGCAGCCAAGGAGGGAGGGGATCTCGAGTTCCCCAGTTCTTC. It translates to CASSQGGRGSRVPQFF. The V and J genes are TRBV4-3 and TRBJ2-1, with TRBD2 identical over 7 bases. Germline CDR1 and CDR2: LGHNA and YSLEER. The CDR3 has 16 amino acids. V lost 1 base, J lost 13 bases, and 16 bases stayed unmatched.

The gene calls are TRBV27 and TRBJ1-4; D remains ambiguous. This CDR3 is 15 amino acids long. The V gene's germline CDR1 is MNHEY and CDR2 SMNVEV (reference sequence). V was pared by 5 bases and J by 3 bases, with 13 bases between. This chain's CDR3 is CASSGNRQANEKLFF. CDR3 DNA: TGTGCCAGCAGTGGTAATAGGCAGGCTAATGAAAAACTGTTTTTT.

This chain connects TRBV7-6 to TRBJ1-2, with D perhaps TRBD1 (6 bases). The V gene lost 5 bases and the J gene lost 0 bases, with 13 bases spanning the gap. The germline V gene encodes CDR1 SGHVS and CDR2 FNYEAQ. This CDR3 region has 15 residues. In DNA form, the CDR3 reads TGTGCCAGCAGCGCCAGACAGGATCCTAACTATGGCTACACCTTC. Amino acids: CASSARQDPNYGYTF.

Here the CDR3 reads CASSNSRGAREKLFF. CDR3 nucleotide sequence: TGTGCCAGCAGCAACTCCAGGGGTGCCCGGGAAAAACTGTTTTTT. The chain combines TRBV7-6 with TRBJ1-4; D is possibly TRBD1 (6 bases). The CDR3 runs 15 residues. The germline gives CDR1 SGHVS, CDR2 FNYEAQ. The V gene lost 5 bases and the J gene lost 8 bases, with 18 bases spanning the gap.

The rearrangement joins TRBV5-5 to TRBJ2-1, with 11 bases that match TRBD2. V lost 6 bases and J lost 0; bases outside the gene matches: 14. The germline CDR1 and CDR2 sequences are SGHKS and YYEKEE (reference sequence). The CDR3 length is 19 residues. Here the CDR3 reads CASNGDIGTSGLSYNEQFF. DNA for the CDR3: TGTGCCAGCAACGGGGACATCGGGACTAGCGGCCTCTCCTACAATGAGCAGTTCTTC. Complete variable domain (other parts from reference TRBV5-5 and TRBJ2-1): DAGVTQSPTHLIKTRGQQVTLRCSPISGHKSVSWYQQVLGQGPQFIFQYYEKEERGRGNFPDRFSARQFPNYSSELNVNALLLGDSALYLCASNGDIGTSGLSYNEQFFGPGTRLTVL.

The chain carries TRBV6-5 and TRBJ2-7, with 12 bases identical to TRBD1. Looked up from germline, CDR1 is MNHEY and CDR2 is SVGAGI. This CDR3 region has 16 residues. The V and J ends lost 0 bases and 4 bases, in that order; junction bases with no gene match: 4. The CDR3 DNA reads TGTGCCAGCAGTTACTCCGGGACAGGGGGCTTGTACGAGCAGTACTTC. It codes for CASSYSGTGGLYEQYF.

This chain links TRBV19 with TRBJ2-1; 13 bases are a match to TRBD2. The germline V gene encodes CDR1 LNHDA and CDR2 SQIVND (reference sequence). The CDR3 sequence is 16 residues long. V shed 4 bases and J 6 bases; nucleotides not matched to a gene: 6. The CDR3 DNA follows: TGTGCCAGTAGTAAAACTAGCGGGAGGGCCCGCAATGAGCAGTTCTTC. Encoded protein: CASSKTSGRARNEQFF.

This chain connects TRBV10-2 to TRBJ2-1; D may be TRBD2 (6 bases). CDR3 length: 15 residues. V shed 6 bases and J shed 0 bases, with 12 bases lying between them. CDR1 and CDR2 from the germline V gene are WSHSY and SAAADI. The CDR3 reads CASRGDGGSYNEQFF. CDR3 sequence (DNA): TGCGCCAGCAGGGGGGACGGGGGCTCCTACAATGAGCAGTTCTTC.